The rows below give T cell receptor beta chains drawn from one sample of a study of OX40 agonist ivuxolimab in advanced cancers. Repertoires were generated with immunoSEQ multiplex PCR, while TCRdb's copy carries only in-frame clones and drops some. The table has fewer than 35,000 clones, less than 95% seen once. The material was CD4+ or CD8+ T cells sorted from blood, obtained in a trial of the OX40 agonist ivuxolimab. These receptors were taken from an adult with an advanced solid tumor such as melanoma, head and neck, liver or kidney cancer. Both conserved end residues are part of each CDR3. A D gene is named only where the DNA matches it firmly. Not every row has a clone size; where given, it reads once, few, many or a size class.

d_call j_call clone_size v_call cdr3_aa cdr3_nt
TRBD2 TRBJ2-3 NA TRBV5-4 CASSLDAGLSGNTQYF TGTGCCAGCAGCTTGGACGCGGGACTATCGGGTAATACGCAGTATTTT
TRBD2 TRBJ2-7 NA TRBV28 CASSSLPLAGDPYEQYF TGTGCCAGCAGCTCCTTACCTTTAGCGGGGGACCCCTACGAGCAGTACTTC
TRBD2 TRBJ2-1 NA TRBV5-5 CASKKTSGNNEQFF TGTGCCAGCAAAAAGACTAGCGGAAACAATGAGCAGTTCTTC
TRBD1 TRBJ1-4 NA TRBV9 CASSDGQAHEKLFF TGTGCCAGCAGCGACGGACAGGCTCATGAAAAACTGTTTTTT
NA TRBJ2-5 NA TRBV2 CASMKTSLWETQYF TGTGCCAGCATGAAGACTAGTCTATGGGAGACCCAGTACTTC
NA TRBJ2-1 NA TRBV4-1 CASSVEFGTVLGDEQFF TGCGCCAGCAGCGTTGAGTTCGGGACCGTCCTGGGCGATGAGCAGTTCTTC
TRBD1 TRBJ2-1 once TRBV10-3 CAISEPTSRGRQYNEQFF TGTGCCATCAGTGAGCCTACCTCAAGGGGGCGGCAATACAATGAGCAGTTCTTC
TRBD1 TRBJ1-4 NA TRBV2 CASKKTGTANEKLFF TGTGCCAGCAAAAAAACCGGGACAGCTAATGAAAAACTGTTTTTT
NA TRBJ1-2 NA TRBV7-8 CASSSDVLLNGYTF TGTGCCAGCAGCTCGGACGTCCTCCTTAATGGCTACACCTTC
NA TRBJ1-1 once TRBV18 CASSPDKDVKAFF TGTGCCAGCTCACCAGATAAGGATGTGAAAGCTTTCTTT
NA TRBJ2-2 NA TRBV7-9 CASSFRGTSTGELFF TGTGCCAGCAGCTTTCGCGGGACGAGTACCGGGGAGCTGTTTTTT
TRBD2 TRBJ2-1 once TRBV2 CASSSLEREPYNEQFF TGTGCCAGCAGTTCCCTTGAGCGGGAGCCCTACAATGAGCAGTTCTTC
TRBD2 TRBJ2-1 NA TRBV4-1 CASSQIAGGEQFF TGCGCCAGCAGCCAAATAGCGGGGGGTGAGCAGTTCTTC
NA TRBJ1-2 NA TRBV20-1 CSAKTLSGYTF TGCAGTGCCAAGACCTTAAGTGGCTACACCTTC
NA TRBJ1-1 NA TRBV25-1 CASSDGRVQEAFF TGTGCCAGCAGTGACGGTAGGGTTCAGGAAGCTTTCTTT
TRBD1 TRBJ1-5 NA TRBV2 CASSAVGRQGSGQPQHF TGTGCCAGCAGTGCTGTGGGCCGACAGGGGTCGGGTCAGCCCCAGCATTTT
TRBD1 TRBJ2-6 NA TRBV7-9 CASSPGTGSTGANVLTF TGTGCCAGCAGCCCAGGGACAGGGAGTACTGGGGCCAACGTCCTGACTTTC
NA TRBJ2-7 NA TRBV9 CASSVDLGTYEQYF TGTGCCAGCAGCGTAGATCTCGGTACCTACGAGCAGTACTTC
NA TRBJ1-2 NA TRBV7-9 CASSSNPGAGTGYTF TGTGCCAGCAGCTCCAACCCCGGTGCAGGGACGGGCTACACCTTC
TRBD2 TRBJ2-3 few TRBV7-7 CASSSGGTDTQYF TGTGCCAGCAGCTCGGGGGGGACAGATACGCAGTATTTT
TRBD1 TRBJ2-1 NA TRBV10-3 CAIREQGWDNEQFF TGTGCCATCAGAGAACAGGGGTGGGACAATGAGCAGTTCTTC
NA TRBJ1-1 NA TRBV30 CAWSVGYMNTEAFF TGTGCCTGGAGTGTAGGGTACATGAACACTGAAGCTTTCTTT
NA TRBJ2-1 NA TRBV5-1 CASSLGGGAYNEQFF TGCGCCAGCAGCTTGGGTGGAGGGGCCTACAATGAGCAGTTCTTC
TRBD2 TRBJ2-7 NA TRBV27 CASKGTSGRAFYEQYF TGTGCCAGCAAAGGGACTAGCGGGAGGGCCTTCTACGAGCAGTACTTC
NA TRBJ2-2 NA TRBV30 CAWSVLREVGELFF TGTGCCTGGAGTGTACTCAGGGAGGTCGGGGAGCTGTTTTTT
TRBD2 TRBJ2-3 NA TRBV2 CASSRLAGGLAGTDTQYF TGTGCCAGCAGTCGACTAGCGGGAGGGCTTGCTGGCACAGATACGCAGTATTTT
TRBD2 TRBJ2-1 NA TRBV5-8 CASSSMGGLAGGPYNEQFF TGTGCCAGCAGCTCAATGGGGGGACTAGCGGGAGGTCCCTACAATGAGCAGTTCTTC
NA TRBJ1-1 NA TRBV27 CASSLGFGTEAFF TGTGCCAGCAGCCTAGGGTTCGGCACTGAAGCTTTCTTT
NA TRBJ2-1 NA TRBV20-1 CSAPRGIEQFF TGCAGTGCTCCCCGCGGAATTGAGCAGTTCTTC
NA TRBJ2-3 NA TRBV20-1 CSAREASPQYF TGCAGTGCTAGAGAGGCTAGCCCGCAGTATTTT
NA TRBJ2-1 NA TRBV7-9 CASSLGYVSSYNEQFF TGTGCCAGCAGCTTAGGATATGTAAGCTCCTACAATGAGCAGTTCTTC
NA TRBJ1-2 NA TRBV29-1 CSVEPVANYGYTF TGCAGCGTAGAACCGGTAGCTAACTATGGCTACACCTTC
NA TRBJ2-7 NA TRBV4-2 CASSQENKGSYEQYF TGTGCCAGCAGCCAAGAGAATAAGGGATCCTACGAGCAGTACTTC
NA TRBJ2-7 NA TRBV11-2 CASSPSDWAPDEQYF TGTGCCAGCAGCCCCTCCGATTGGGCCCCCGACGAGCAGTACTTC
TRBD2 TRBJ2-1 NA TRBV9 CASRRGTIDNEQFF TGTGCCAGCCGTCGTGGGACTATAGACAATGAGCAGTTCTTC
NA TRBJ2-7 NA TRBV7-9 CASSLGGRYEQYF TGTGCCAGCAGCTTAGGCGGCAGGTACGAGCAGTACTTC
TRBD1 TRBJ2-7 NA TRBV11-3 CASSLWQGDYEQYF TGTGCCAGCAGCCTATGGCAGGGGGACTACGAGCAGTACTTC
TRBD1 TRBJ2-7 NA TRBV9 CASSAPGTGGEQYF TGTGCCAGCAGCGCTCCCGGGACAGGGGGCGAGCAGTACTTC
TRBD2 TRBJ2-7 NA TRBV14 CASSPGLAGELEQYF TGTGCCAGCAGCCCCGGACTAGCGGGAGAGCTCGAGCAGTACTTC
NA TRBJ2-7 once TRBV7-9 CASSLQDTYSYEQYF TGTGCCAGCAGCTTACAGGACACTTACTCCTACGAGCAGTACTTC
NA TRBJ2-5 NA TRBV29-1 CSVSGVETQYF TGCAGCGTCTCGGGGGTAGAGACCCAGTACTTC
NA TRBJ1-1 NA TRBV14 CASSMGHEANEAFF TGTGCCAGCAGCATGGGACACGAGGCTAATGAAGCTTTCTTT
TRBD1 TRBJ2-2 NA TRBV7-9 CASSSPTGGNTGELFF TGTGCCAGCAGCTCCCCGACAGGGGGCAACACCGGGGAGCTGTTTTTT
NA TRBJ1-5 NA TRBV5-6 CASSLGQSNQPQHF TGTGCCAGCAGCTTGGGACAGAGCAATCAGCCCCAGCATTTT
TRBD2 TRBJ2-7 once TRBV12-5 CASGLGLAGAYEQYF TGTGCTAGTGGTTTGGGGCTAGCGGGAGCCTACGAGCAGTACTTC
TRBD2 TRBJ2-1 NA TRBV10-3 CAISESMLPITSGSLNEQFF TGTGCCATCAGTGAGTCCATGCTGCCCATTACTAGCGGATCCCTTAATGAGCAGTTCTTC
TRBD1 TRBJ2-3 NA TRBV7-6 CASSSPVGTGDPDTQYF TGTGCCAGCAGCTCCCCCGTCGGGACAGGGGACCCAGATACGCAGTATTTT
NA TRBJ2-5 NA TRBV29-1 CSVVGGHLGDQETQYF TGCAGCGTTGTAGGAGGGCATCTGGGGGACCAAGAGACCCAGTACTTC
TRBD2 TRBJ2-2 few TRBV5-4 CASSLGLAGDTGELFF TGTGCCAGCAGCTTGGGACTAGCGGGTGACACCGGGGAGCTGTTTTTT
TRBD2 TRBJ2-7 once TRBV19 CASSIARLAGTYEQYF TGTGCCAGTAGTATAGCTCGACTAGCGGGAACCTACGAGCAGTACTTC
NA TRBJ1-2 NA TRBV19 CASSIVRRGSGDYGYTF TGTGCCAGTAGTATAGTGAGGCGGGGGTCAGGAGACTATGGCTACACCTTC
NA TRBJ2-2 NA TRBV6-5 CASSYSVLGGELFF TGTGCCAGCAGTTACTCGGTGTTAGGGGGGGAGCTGTTTTTT
NA TRBJ2-7 few TRBV29-1 CSVGQGGEEQYF TGCAGCGTTGGGCAGGGGGGTGAGGAGCAGTACTTC
NA TRBJ1-5 NA TRBV19 CASSIDQTSNQPQHF TGTGCCAGTAGTATAGATCAGACGTCCAATCAGCCCCAGCATTTT
NA TRBJ2-1 NA TRBV7-9 CASSSTGNEQFF TGTGCCAGCAGCTCGACAGGAAATGAGCAGTTCTTC
TRBD1 TRBJ1-5 NA TRBV10-3 CASDRGRGNQPQHF TGTGCCTCCGACAGGGGGCGAGGCAATCAGCCCCAGCATTTT
TRBD2 TRBJ2-7 NA TRBV6-6 CASSQDPGLAGWEQYF TGTGCCAGCAGTCAAGATCCGGGACTAGCGGGTTGGGAGCAGTACTTC
TRBD2 TRBJ2-1 NA TRBV6-5 CASSYGTSGYNEQFF TGTGCCAGCAGTTACGGGACTAGCGGTTACAATGAGCAGTTCTTC